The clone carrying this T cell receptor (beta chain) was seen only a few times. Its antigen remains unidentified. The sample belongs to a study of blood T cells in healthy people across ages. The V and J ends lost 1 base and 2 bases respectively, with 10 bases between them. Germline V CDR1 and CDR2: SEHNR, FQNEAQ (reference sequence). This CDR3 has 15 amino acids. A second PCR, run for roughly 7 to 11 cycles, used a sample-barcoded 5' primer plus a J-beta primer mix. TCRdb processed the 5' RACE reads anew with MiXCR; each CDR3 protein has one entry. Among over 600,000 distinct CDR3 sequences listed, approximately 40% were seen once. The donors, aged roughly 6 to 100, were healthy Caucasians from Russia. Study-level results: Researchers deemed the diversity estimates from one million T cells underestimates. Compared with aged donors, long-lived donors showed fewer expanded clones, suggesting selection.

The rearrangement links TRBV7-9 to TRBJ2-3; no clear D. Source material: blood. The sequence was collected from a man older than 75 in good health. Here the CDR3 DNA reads TGTGCCAGCAGCTTAGACGGTGGATACACAGATACGCAGTATTTT. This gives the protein CASSLDGGYTDTQYF.